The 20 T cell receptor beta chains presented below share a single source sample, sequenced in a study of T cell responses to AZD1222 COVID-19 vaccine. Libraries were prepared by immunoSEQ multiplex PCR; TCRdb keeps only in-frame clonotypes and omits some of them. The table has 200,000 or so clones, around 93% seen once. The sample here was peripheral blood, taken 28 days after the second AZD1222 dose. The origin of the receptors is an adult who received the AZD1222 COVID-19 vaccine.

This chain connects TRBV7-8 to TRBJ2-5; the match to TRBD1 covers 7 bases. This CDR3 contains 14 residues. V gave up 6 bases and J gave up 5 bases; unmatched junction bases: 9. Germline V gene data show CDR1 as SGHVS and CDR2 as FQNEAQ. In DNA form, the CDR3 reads TGTGCCAGCAGTAATCAGGGGGTCAGGGAGACCCAGTACTTC. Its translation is CASSNQGVRETQYF.

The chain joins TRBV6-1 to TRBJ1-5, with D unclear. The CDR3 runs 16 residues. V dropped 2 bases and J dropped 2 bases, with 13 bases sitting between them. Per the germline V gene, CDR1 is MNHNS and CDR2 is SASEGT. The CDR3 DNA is TGTGCCAGCAGTGAAAGGTTTCTGGGTGGCAATCAGCCCCAGCATTTT. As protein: CASSERFLGGNQPQHF.

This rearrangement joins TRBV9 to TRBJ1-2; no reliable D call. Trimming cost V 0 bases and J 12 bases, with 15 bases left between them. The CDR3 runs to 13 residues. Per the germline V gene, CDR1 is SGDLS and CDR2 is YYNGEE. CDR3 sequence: CASSVEAGSAHTF. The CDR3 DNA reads TGTGCCAGCAGCGTAGAGGCAGGATCTGCCCACACCTTC.

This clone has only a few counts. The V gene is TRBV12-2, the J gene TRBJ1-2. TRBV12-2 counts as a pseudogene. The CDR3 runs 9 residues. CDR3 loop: CASRRGYTF. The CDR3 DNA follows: TGTGCAAGTCGGCGTGGCTACACCTTC.

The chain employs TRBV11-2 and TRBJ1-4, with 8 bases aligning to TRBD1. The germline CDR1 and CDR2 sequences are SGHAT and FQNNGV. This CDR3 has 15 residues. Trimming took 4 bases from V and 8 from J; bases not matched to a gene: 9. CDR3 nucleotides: TGTGCCAGCAGCTCCTGGACAGGGATTGGCGAAAAACTGTTTTTT. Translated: CASSSWTGIGEKLFF. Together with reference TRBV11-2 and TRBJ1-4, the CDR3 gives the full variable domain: EAGVAQSPRYKIIEKRQSVAFWCNPISGHATLYWYQQILGQGPKLLIQFQNNGVVDDSQLPKDRFSAERLKGVDSTLKIQPAKLEDSAVYLCASSSWTGIGEKLFFGSGTQLSVL.

In nucleotides, the CDR3 is TGTGCCAGTAGTGAACCGGGACAGCAGCATTTT. Translated, it gives CASSEPGQQHF. This chain links TRBV19 with TRBJ1-5; 7 bases match TRBD1. The ends lost 5 bases at V and 13 bases at J; junction bases unmatched: 5. CDR3 length equals 11 residues. The germline V gene has CDR1 LNHDA and CDR2 SQIVND (reference sequence).

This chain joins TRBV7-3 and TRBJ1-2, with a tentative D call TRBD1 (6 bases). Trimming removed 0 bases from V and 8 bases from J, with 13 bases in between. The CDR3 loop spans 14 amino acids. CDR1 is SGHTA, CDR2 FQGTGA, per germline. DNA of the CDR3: TGTGCCAGCAGCTTAACCAGGACAGCCGAAGGCTACACCTTC. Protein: CASSLTRTAEGYTF.

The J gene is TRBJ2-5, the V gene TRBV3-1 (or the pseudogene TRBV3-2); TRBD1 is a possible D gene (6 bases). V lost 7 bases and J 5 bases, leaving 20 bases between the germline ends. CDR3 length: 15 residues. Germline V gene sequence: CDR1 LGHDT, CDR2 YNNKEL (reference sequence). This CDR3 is CASIRAQGGRETQYF. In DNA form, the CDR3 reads TGTGCCAGCATCCGAGCCCAAGGGGGTCGGGAGACCCAGTACTTC.

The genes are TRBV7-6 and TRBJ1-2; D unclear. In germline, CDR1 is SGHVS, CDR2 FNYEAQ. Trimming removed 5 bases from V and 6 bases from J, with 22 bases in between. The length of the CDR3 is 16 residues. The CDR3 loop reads CASSASIGPRRDGYTF. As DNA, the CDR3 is TGTGCCAGCAGCGCTAGCATTGGACCGCGGAGGGATGGCTACACCTTC. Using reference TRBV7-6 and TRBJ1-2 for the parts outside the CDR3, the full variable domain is GAGVSQSPRYKVTKRGQDVALRCDPISGHVSLYWYRQALGQGPEFLTYFNYEAQQDKSGLPNDRFSAERPEGSISTLTIQRTEQRDSAMYRCASSASIGPRRDGYTFGSGTRLTVV.

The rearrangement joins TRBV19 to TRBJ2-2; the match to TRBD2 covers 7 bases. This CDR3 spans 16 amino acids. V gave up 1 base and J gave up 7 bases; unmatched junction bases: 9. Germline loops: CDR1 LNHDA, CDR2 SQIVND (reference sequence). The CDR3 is CASSIGGTTLIGELFF. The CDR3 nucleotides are TGTGCCAGTAGTATAGGGGGGACTACCCTCATCGGGGAGCTGTTTTTT.

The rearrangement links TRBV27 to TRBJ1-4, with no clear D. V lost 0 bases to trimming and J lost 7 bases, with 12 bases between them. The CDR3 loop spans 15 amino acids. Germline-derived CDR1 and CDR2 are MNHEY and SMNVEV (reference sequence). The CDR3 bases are TGTGCCAGCAGTTTATCGGACGGGCGGGGTGAAAAACTGTTTTTT. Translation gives CASSLSDGRGEKLFF.

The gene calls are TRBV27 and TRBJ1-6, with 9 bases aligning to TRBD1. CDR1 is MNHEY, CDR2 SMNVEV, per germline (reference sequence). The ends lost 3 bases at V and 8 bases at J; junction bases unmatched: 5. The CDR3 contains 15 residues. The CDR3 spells CASSFLDRGDSPLHF. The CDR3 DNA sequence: TGTGCCAGCAGTTTCCTCGACAGGGGGGATTCACCCCTCCACTTT.

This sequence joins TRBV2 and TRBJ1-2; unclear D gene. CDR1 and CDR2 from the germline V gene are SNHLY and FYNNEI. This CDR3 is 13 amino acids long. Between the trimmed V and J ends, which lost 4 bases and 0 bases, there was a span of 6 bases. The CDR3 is CASSVTTNYGYTF. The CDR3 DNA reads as TGTGCCAGCAGTGTGACAACTAACTATGGCTACACCTTC.

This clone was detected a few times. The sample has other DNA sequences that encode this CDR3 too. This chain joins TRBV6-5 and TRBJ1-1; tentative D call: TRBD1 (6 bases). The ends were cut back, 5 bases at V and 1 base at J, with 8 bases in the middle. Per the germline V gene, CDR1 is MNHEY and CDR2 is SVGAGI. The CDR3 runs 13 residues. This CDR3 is CASSRQENTEAFF. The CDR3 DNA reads TGTGCCAGCAGTCGACAGGAGAACACTGAAGCTTTCTTT.

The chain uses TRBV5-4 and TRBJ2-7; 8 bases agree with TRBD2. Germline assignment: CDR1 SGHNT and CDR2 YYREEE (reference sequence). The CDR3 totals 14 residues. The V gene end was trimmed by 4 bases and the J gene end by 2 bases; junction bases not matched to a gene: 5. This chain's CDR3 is CASSPTSGTYEQYF. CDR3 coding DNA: TGTGCCAGCAGCCCCACTAGCGGAACCTACGAGCAGTACTTC.

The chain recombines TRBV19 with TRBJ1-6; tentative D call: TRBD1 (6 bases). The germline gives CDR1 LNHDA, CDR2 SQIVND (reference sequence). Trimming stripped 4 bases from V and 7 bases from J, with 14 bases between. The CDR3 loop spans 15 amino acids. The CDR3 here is CASSTLQGLNSPLHF. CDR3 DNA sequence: TGTGCCAGTAGTACGCTACAGGGCCTAAATTCACCCCTCCACTTT.

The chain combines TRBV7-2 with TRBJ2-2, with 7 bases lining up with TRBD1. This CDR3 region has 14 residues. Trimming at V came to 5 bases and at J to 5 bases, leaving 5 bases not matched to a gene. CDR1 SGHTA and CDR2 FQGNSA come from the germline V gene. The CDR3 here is CASSPGTATGELFF. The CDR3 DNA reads TGTGCCAGCAGCCCCGGGACAGCGACCGGGGAGCTGTTTTTT.

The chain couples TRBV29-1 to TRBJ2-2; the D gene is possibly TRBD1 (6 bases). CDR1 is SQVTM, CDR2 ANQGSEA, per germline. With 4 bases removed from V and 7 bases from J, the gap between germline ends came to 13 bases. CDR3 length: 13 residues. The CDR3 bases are TGCAGCGTTGTGAGCAGGGGCCTCGGGGAGCTGTTTTTT. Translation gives CSVVSRGLGELFF.

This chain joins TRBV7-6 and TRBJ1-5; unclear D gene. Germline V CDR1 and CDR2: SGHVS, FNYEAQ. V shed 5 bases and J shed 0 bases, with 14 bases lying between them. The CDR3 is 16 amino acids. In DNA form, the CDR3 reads TGTGCCAGCAGCATCGGAGGACGGAATAGCAATCAGCCCCAGCATTTT. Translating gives CASSIGGRNSNQPQHF.

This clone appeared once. CDR3 nucleotide sequence: TGTGCCAGCAGGCCCTCGGCACCCTCCTACACCTTC. It specifies CASRPSAPSYTF. The V call is TRBV2, the J call TRBJ1-2; D remains unclear. The germline CDR1 and CDR2 sequences are SNHLY and FYNNEI. The CDR3 length is 12 residues. V dropped 6 bases and J dropped 10 bases, with 15 bases sitting between them.